This T cell receptor beta chain was obtained from a study of Graves' ophthalmopathy and Graves' hyperthyroidism (dated by TCRdb to the late 2010s). Notes on the research overall: Peripheral blood samples were taken at the time of initial diagnosis, before any treatment was given. The study used signatures of the TCR beta repertoire to tell Graves' ophthalmopathy apart from Graves' hyperthyroidism and to predict which patients would progress to ophthalmopathy. Following sampling, methimazole starting at 30 mg daily was administered to hyperthyroidism patients, and high-dose intravenous methylprednisolone was administered to ophthalmopathy patients. To explore V-J signatures that separate ophthalmopathy from hyperthyroidism, a discovery set of 95 to 100 patients was enrolled, consisting of 40 to 45 with ophthalmopathy and fewer than 60 with stable hyperthyroidism. In total, 135 blood samples were TCR-sequenced: around 42 ophthalmopathy, under 80 hyperthyroidism and approximately 17 hyperthyroidism-to-ophthalmopathy patients. T-cell repertoires of thyroid tissue and blood were compared in 5 or 6 hyperthyroidism patients. An independent validation cohort comprised some 19 hyperthyroidism patients and 15 to 17 patients who later progressed from hyperthyroidism to ophthalmopathy.

Patients with ophthalmopathy had moderately to severely active disease, with a Clinical Activity Score of 3 or more, a NOSPECS grade of 4 or more, and a disease duration of less than 3 months. Patients with other autoimmune diseases, uncontrolled infections, pregnancy or lactation were excluded. Clinical symptoms, serum thyroxine, TRAb, thyroid ultrasound and orbital computed tomography were used for diagnosis. Using Ficoll-Paque density gradient centrifugation, PBMCs were isolated from about 9.4 ml of fresh peripheral blood. Total RNA was extracted with Trizol reagent and quality-checked on an Agilent 2100 Bioanalyzer. TCR beta CDR3 regions were amplified from RNA transcripts for repertoire sequencing. A first-round RT-PCR used HTBI primers with the Qiagen OneStep RT-PCR kit, followed by a second-round multiplex PCR, size selection and purification. Libraries were sequenced on an Illumina HiSeq2000 using paired-end 100 bp reads. As for the original processing: SOAPnuke was used to process the reads, removing any read that contained adapters or uncalled bases, had a mean Phred below 15, or lacked an exact match to the constant primer or identifier. COPE v1.2.5 was used to merge the high-quality paired reads. Each unique nucleotide sequence was treated as a clonotype, and MiTCR v1.1 was used to align the clonotypes to the IMGT TRB V, D and J references. The analysis was limited to V-J combinations with a frequency above 0.0001, which together covered 99% to 99.2% of the repertoires. For each V-J combination, a TCR clonal expansion and chaos score was defined as F50 clonal expansion divided by the chaos observed in the TCRdist matrix. Welch's t-statistics and random forest were used to reduce features to 13 V-J combinations, which were fed into a naive Bayes classifier. The Morisita-Horn index was used to measure how similar the thyroid and blood repertoires were. The raw public data were reprocessed by TCRdb itself: fastp quality trimming at Q25, MiXCR clonotype calling, in-frame beta chains only. Merged by CDR3 protein, the rows form single entries marked with the most common genes and DNA. The V and J calls and clone size come from TCRdb's table, not from the authors' own analysis. This sample has roughly 60,000 distinct CDR3 sequences in its table, and less than 65% of those were observed once. Clones ranked in the top ten supply about 4.9% of the sample.

CDR3 length: 16 amino acids, cysteine to phenylalanine. Only the CDR3 portion is preserved as DNA: 48 bases, with reading frame beginning at the first base. Looking up the germline V gene (reference sequence) yields CDR1 LNHDA and CDR2 SQIVND. The study at large found these results: Ophthalmopathy was separated from stable hyperthyroidism by the 13-signature model with 85% to 90% sensitivity and 81% to 84% specificity in cross-validation and with 80%/75% in the test set. Most of the expanded thyroid clonotypes with a frequency above 0.001 were also detected in blood, and it was suggested that the thyroid immune response may be reflected by blood repertoires. In validation, the model predicted ophthalmopathy progression with over 60% sensitivity and roughly 72% specificity; approximately 12 predicted patients were CT-confirmed with GO in a median of around 6 months. No statistical method was used to set the sample size in advance, and the investigators knew which group each participant was assigned to.

This clonotype appeared many times. Its binding antigen is unknown. One base away lies a much larger clone, so this may be a sequencing read error. The TCR was taken from an adult woman with Graves' ophthalmopathy. The chain is assembled from TRBV19 and TRBJ2-7, and 10 junctional nucleotides match TRBD2. The sample consisted of peripheral blood. CDR3 sequence: CASSRASGSLPYEQCF. DNA sequence: TGTGCCAGTAGTAGGGCTAGCGGGAGCCTACCATACGAGCAGTGCTTC.